The next 13 T cell receptor beta chains were all read from a single sample in a study of blood T cell repertoires in COVID-19. The method was immunoSEQ multiplex PCR; TCRdb's version includes in-frame clones alone and lacks a portion of them. Here the sample spans some 340,000 clones, 85% being singletons. Source material: peripheral blood. The receptors originated from a woman between 18 and 29 years old with acute or convalescent COVID-19.

The J gene is TRBJ2-3, the V gene TRBV9; tentative D call: TRBD2 (6 bases). The CDR3 spans 16 residues. V was shortened by 0 bases and J by 9 bases, with 20 bases between the two germline ends. Germline values: CDR1 SGDLS, CDR2 YYNGEE. For the CDR3, the DNA is TGTGCCAGCAGCGTAGTCGGGAGCGTTAGGGCGGAGACGCAGTATTTT. This encodes CASSVVGSVRAETQYF.

The gene calls are TRBV24-1 and TRBJ2-2; possibly TRBD2 for D (5 bases). Trimming stripped 6 bases from V and 0 bases from J, with 10 bases between. Germline V gives CDR1 KGHDR, CDR2 SFDVKD. CDR3 length: 15 residues. This CDR3 is CATSYGGANTGELFF. The CDR3 nucleotides read TGTGCCACCAGTTACGGAGGCGCGAACACCGGGGAGCTGTTTTTT.

V and J are TRBV19 and TRBJ1-2; 7 bases are shared with TRBD1. The CDR3 spans 15 residues. The germline V gene has CDR1 LNHDA and CDR2 SQIVND (reference sequence). J was trimmed by 8 bases and V by 3 bases; bases with no gene match: 12. CDR3 protein: CASSIIWSGGNGYTF. In DNA form, the CDR3 reads TGTGCCAGTAGTATTATCTGGTCAGGGGGGAACGGCTACACCTTC.

The genes are TRBV24-1 and TRBJ2-7; D is perhaps TRBD1 (6 bases). Trimming removed 4 bases at V and 2 bases at J, with 17 bases between. This CDR3 comprises 16 residues. Germline CDR1 reads KGHDR; CDR2 reads SFDVKD. The CDR3 bases are TGTGCCACCAGTGAGAGCAGGGGCGAAAACCCCTACGAGCAGTACTTC. Residues: CATSESRGENPYEQYF.

The V gene is TRBV2, the J gene TRBJ1-1; no reliable D call. V was shortened by 3 bases and J by 5 bases, with 10 bases between the two germline ends. Germline V gene lookup returns CDR1 SNHLY and CDR2 FYNNEI. The CDR3 length is 13 residues. CDR3 protein: CASSDWQRTEAFF. CDR3 in DNA: TGTGCCAGCAGTGACTGGCAGCGGACTGAAGCTTTCTTT.

The chain uses TRBV6-6 and TRBJ2-3, with D possibly matching TRBD2 (6 bases). The CDR3 is made up of 16 amino acids. Germline V gene data show CDR1 as MNHNY and CDR2 as SVGAGI (reference sequence). Trimming took 6 bases from V and 4 from J, leaving 20 bases between them. CDR3 nucleotides: TGTGCCAGCAGATCCCTTAGCGGTGACTTTCCAGATACGCAGTATTTT. Residues: CASRSLSGDFPDTQYF.

The V call is TRBV28, the J call TRBJ2-3; 7 nucleotides match TRBD1. The CDR3 runs 14 residues. The germline CDR1 and CDR2 sequences are MDHEN and SYDVKM. The J segment lost 5 bases and the V segment lost 1 base, leaving 3 bases of the junction unmatched. CDR3 region: CASSLSNRGDTQYF. DNA for the CDR3: TGTGCCAGCAGTTTATCAAACAGGGGAGATACGCAGTATTTT. The whole variable domain, filled in from reference TRBV28 and TRBJ2-3, reads DVKVTQSSRYLVKRTGEKVFLECVQDMDHENMFWYRQDPGLGLRLIYFSYDVKMKEKGDIPEGYSVSREKKERFSLILESASTNQTSMYLCASSLSNRGDTQYFGPGTRLTVL.

The CDR3 nucleotides are TGTGCCAGCAGCCCCCGCAGGCAAAACATTCAGTACTTC. The encoded protein is CASSPRRQNIQYF. The chain recombines TRBV3-1 (or the pseudogene TRBV3-2) with TRBJ2-4; D is undetermined. V was pared by 4 bases and J by 5 bases, with 9 bases between. Germline V gene lookup returns CDR1 LGHDT and CDR2 YNNKEL (reference sequence). This CDR3 region has 13 residues.

This clone came up a few times. CDR3 coding DNA: TGTGCCAGCAGTTATGGGACTAGCGGGGGCTACGAGCAGTACTTC. Translating gives CASSYGTSGGYEQYF. The chain uses TRBV6-5 and TRBJ2-7; 14 bases are a match to TRBD2. Germline CDR1 and CDR2: MNHEY and SVGAGI. The CDR3 sequence is 15 residues long. Trimming cost V 3 bases and J 3 bases; bases outside gene matches: 1.

V and J are TRBV11-3 and TRBJ2-1, with a tentative D call TRBD2 (6 bases). Trimming pared 5 bases from V and 3 bases from J, leaving 14 bases between. This CDR3 region has 15 residues. CDR1 SGHNT and CDR2 YENEEA come from the germline V gene. The CDR3: CASSEGTGSYNEQFF. CDR3 bases: TGTGCCAGCAGCGAGGGCACCGGGAGCTACAATGAGCAGTTCTTC.

The chain employs TRBV19 and TRBJ2-1, with 12 nucleotides matching TRBD2. J gave up 4 bases and V 11 bases, and 12 bases lay outside the gene matches. The CDR3 extends over 16 amino acids. CDR1 LNHDA and CDR2 SQIVND come from the germline V gene (reference sequence). CDR3: CACTGLAGGGYNEQFF. The CDR3, as DNA: TGTGCCTGCACGGGGCTAGCGGGAGGGGGTTACAATGAGCAGTTCTTC.

The gene calls are TRBV27 and TRBJ1-5; TRBD1 is a possible D gene (6 bases). Germline values: CDR1 MNHEY, CDR2 SMNVEV (reference sequence). Trimming removed 2 bases at V and 7 bases at J, with 12 bases between. The CDR3 runs to 14 residues. CDR3 protein: CASSLGRGRQPQHF. The CDR3 DNA reads TGTGCCAGCAGTTTAGGCAGGGGACGGCAGCCCCAGCATTTT.

This clone came up a few times. The V gene is TRBV25-1, the J gene TRBJ2-1; a possible D gene is TRBD2 (6 bases). This CDR3 is built from 14 residues. Germline V gene lookup returns CDR1 MGHDK and CDR2 SYGVNS. Trimming cost V 6 bases and J 0 bases, with 9 bases left between them. The CDR3 nucleotides are TGTGCCAGCAGGGAGGGAAGCTCCTACAATGAGCAGTTCTTC. Residues: CASREGSSYNEQFF.